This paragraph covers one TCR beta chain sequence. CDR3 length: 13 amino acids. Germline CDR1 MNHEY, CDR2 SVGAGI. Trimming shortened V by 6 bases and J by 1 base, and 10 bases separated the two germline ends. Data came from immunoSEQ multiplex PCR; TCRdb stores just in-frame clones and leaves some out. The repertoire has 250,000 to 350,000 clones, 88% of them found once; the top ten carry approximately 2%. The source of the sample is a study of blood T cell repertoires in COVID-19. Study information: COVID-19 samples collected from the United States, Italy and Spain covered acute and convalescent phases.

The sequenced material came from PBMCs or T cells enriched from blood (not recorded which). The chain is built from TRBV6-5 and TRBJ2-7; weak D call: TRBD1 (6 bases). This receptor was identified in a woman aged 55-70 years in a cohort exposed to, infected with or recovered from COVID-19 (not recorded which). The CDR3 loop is CASRRTASYEQYF. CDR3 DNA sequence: TGTGCCAGCAGGAGGACAGCTTCCTACGAGCAGTACTTC.